The 21 T cell receptor beta chains below all came from one sample that was sequenced in a study of somatic mutations in cytotoxic T cells in rheumatoid arthritis (dated by TCRdb to 2016 to 2017). The library was produced with the immunoSEQ multiplex PCR assay. The table comes from immuneACCESS by way of TCRdb, which keeps in-frame sequences with V and J called. Part of the clones is missing from these tables; in studies checked, under half for an unresolved V gene and the rest for unknown reasons. The sample table lists around 23,000 clones, 65% to 85% of them with a count of one. The ten most abundant clones make up approximately 3.4% of the sample. Sequencing used CD8+ T cells sorted from blood. The receptors originated from an adult with rheumatoid arthritis.

J is TRBJ2-1 and V is TRBV7-3; 7 bases are shared with TRBD2. With V trimmed by 0 bases and J by 2 bases, 4 bases remained unmatched. Looked up from germline, CDR1 is SGHTA and CDR2 is FQGTGA. CDR3 size: 16 residues. The CDR3: CASSLTGTTPYNEQFF. CDR3 DNA sequence: TGTGCCAGCAGCTTAACGGGGACTACGCCCTACAATGAGCAGTTCTTC.

The genes are TRBV7-6 and TRBJ2-7; possible D gene TRBD1, 5 bases. CDR1 and CDR2 from the germline V gene are SGHVS and FNYEAQ. V lost 3 bases, J lost 5 bases, and 20 bases lay in between. The CDR3 runs 16 residues. As DNA, the CDR3 is TGTGCCAGCAGCTTGGAATATCACAGGACCCCCCACGAGCAGTACTTC. Protein sequence: CASSLEYHRTPHEQYF.

This chain links TRBV6-5 with TRBJ2-1, with 7 bases matching TRBD1. V lost 5 bases, J lost 4 bases, and 5 bases stayed unmatched. This CDR3 region has 14 residues. The V gene's germline CDR1 is MNHEY and CDR2 SVGAGI. The CDR3 sequence: CASSPGTDYNEQFF. The CDR3 DNA reads as TGTGCCAGCAGTCCCGGGACAGATTACAATGAGCAGTTCTTC.

This chain uses TRBV6-1 with TRBJ2-3, with D hard to call. In germline, CDR1 is MNHNS, CDR2 SASEGT. V was shortened by 10 bases and J by 1 base, with 12 bases between the two germline ends. This CDR3 comprises 13 residues. CDR3 amino acids: CATSMFGTDTQYF. CDR3 DNA: TGTGCCACGTCAATGTTTGGCACAGATACGCAGTATTTT.

This sequence joins TRBV7-9 and TRBJ1-3; no definite D call. Germline V CDR1 and CDR2: SEHNR, FQNEAQ (reference sequence). This CDR3 has 12 amino acids. Trimming removed 5 bases at V and 6 bases at J, with 8 bases between. CDR3 DNA sequence: TGTGCCAGCAGCCCATTCGTAAACACCATATATTTT. This translates into CASSPFVNTIYF.

The V call is TRBV5-6, the J call TRBJ2-7; D is undetermined. The germline V and J ends were trimmed by 0 bases and 3 bases, with 10 bases remaining between them. CDR3 size: 14 residues. Per the germline V gene, CDR1 is SGHDT and CDR2 is YYEEEE. CDR3 protein: CASSLGSMGYEQYF. CDR3 DNA: TGTGCCAGCAGCTTGGGTTCGATGGGCTACGAGCAGTACTTC.

The chain is built from TRBV7-6 and TRBJ2-7; D not resolved. Germline V CDR1 and CDR2: SGHVS, FNYEAQ. Trimming removed 5 bases from V and 5 bases from J, with 10 bases in between. The CDR3 extends over 12 amino acids. CDR3 sequence reads: CASSTLTDEQYF. DNA for the CDR3: TGTGCCAGCAGCACCCTCACGGACGAGCAGTACTTC.

This rearrangement joins TRBV7-2 to TRBJ1-3, with D unresolved. Germline CDR1 reads SGHTA; CDR2 reads FQGNSA. Trimming removed 3 bases at V and 0 bases at J, with 9 bases between. The CDR3 runs 15 residues. The CDR3 coding sequence is TGTGCCAGCAGCTTGGACCCTTACTCTGGAAACACCATATATTTT. Its translation is CASSLDPYSGNTIYF. Variable domain in full (rest from reference TRBV7-2 and TRBJ1-3): GAGVSQSPSNKVTEKGKDVELRCDPISGHTALYWYRQSLGQGLEFLIYFQGNSAPDKSGLPSDRFSAERTGGSVSTLTIQRTQQEDSAVYLCASSLDPYSGNTIYFGEGSWLTVV.

The rearrangement uses TRBV11-2 and TRBJ1-1, with a possible D match to TRBD1 (5 bases). CDR3 size: 13 residues. Per germline, CDR1 SGHAT and CDR2 FQNNGV. V was clipped by 5 bases and J by 6 bases, with 13 bases between them. CDR3 sequence (DNA): TGTGCCAGCAGCCACCAGGGAGGTCCTGAAGCTTTCTTT. This codes for CASSHQGGPEAFF.

The chain has TRBV27 and TRBJ2-2; 11 bases are a match to TRBD1. Germline CDR1 is MNHEY and CDR2 is SMNVEV (reference sequence). This CDR3 has 15 amino acids. The V segment lost 6 bases and the J segment 3 bases; nucleotides outside the gene matches: 3. The DNA of the CDR3 is TGTGCCAGCAGGGGGACAGGGGGATACACCGGGGAGCTGTTTTTT. It yields the protein CASRGTGGYTGELFF.

The chain combines TRBV5-4 with TRBJ2-7; no clear D gene. V was trimmed by 0 bases and J by 3 bases, leaving 19 bases between them. Germline V lookup: CDR1 SGHNT, CDR2 YYREEE (reference sequence). The CDR3 consists of 17 residues. The CDR3 loop reads CASSLGNDGIVDYEQYF. As DNA, the CDR3 is TGTGCCAGCAGCTTGGGGAACGACGGCATCGTCGACTACGAGCAGTACTTC.

V gene TRBV2 combines with J gene TRBJ2-1; 7 bases align to TRBD2. The V gene end was trimmed by 7 bases and the J gene end by 8 bases; junction bases not matched to a gene: 8. The CDR3 is 13 amino acids. Germline loops: CDR1 SNHLY, CDR2 FYNNEI. CDR3: CASKSGDRYEQFF. As DNA, the CDR3 is TGTGCCAGCAAAAGCGGGGACCGTTATGAGCAGTTCTTC.

This clone appeared once. V and J are TRBV6-6 and TRBJ1-1, with D hard to call. Trimming took off 0 bases at V and 1 base at J, with 6 bases between the two ends. This CDR3 is built from 14 residues. Per germline, CDR1 MNHNY and CDR2 SVGAGI (reference sequence). Here the CDR3 DNA reads TGTGCCAGCAGTTACTCGGAAGGGAACACTGAAGCTTTCTTT. Translating gives CASSYSEGNTEAFF.

The chain combines TRBV11-2 with TRBJ1-1, with a tentative D call TRBD1 (5 bases). CDR3 size: 14 residues. V shed 5 bases and J shed 5 bases, with 15 bases lying between them. Germline CDR1 SGHAT, CDR2 FQNNGV. The CDR3 nucleotides are TGTGCCAGCAGCCCCGGGACCGCCCGTACTGAAGCTTTCTTT. Its protein is CASSPGTARTEAFF.

The chain recombines TRBV29-1 with TRBJ2-3; TRBD2 agrees at 11 bases. The CDR3 is 15 residues long. The V gene's germline CDR1 is SQVTM and CDR2 ANQGSEA. Trimming at V came to 5 bases and at J to 1 base, leaving 5 bases not matched to a gene. The CDR3 here is CSVHLAGGRTDTQYF. The CDR3 DNA sequence: TGCAGCGTTCACCTAGCGGGGGGCCGCACAGATACGCAGTATTTT.

This clone was recorded once. The chain is built from TRBV11-3 and TRBJ2-5; 9 bases align to TRBD1. Germline values: CDR1 SGHNT, CDR2 YENEEA. With 2 bases clipped from V and 4 bases from J, the junction kept 8 bases outside the gene matches. This CDR3 is 16 amino acids long. The CDR3 loop is CASSLRTGAGTETQYF. DNA for the CDR3: TGTGCCAGCAGCTTAAGGACAGGGGCGGGGACAGAGACCCAGTACTTC.

The chain links TRBV19 to TRBJ1-2, with a possible D match to TRBD1 (6 bases). V was shortened by 3 bases and J by 4 bases, with 9 bases between the two germline ends. Germline loops: CDR1 LNHDA, CDR2 SQIVND (reference sequence). The CDR3 has 13 amino acids. CDR3 residues: CASSIQGSYGYTF. CDR3 coding DNA: TGTGCCAGTAGTATTCAGGGGAGCTATGGCTACACCTTC. The variable domain in full, completed from reference TRBV19 and TRBJ1-2, reads DGGITQSPKYLFRKEGQNVTLSCEQNLNHDAMYWYRQDPGQGLRLIYYSQIVNDFQKGDIAEGYSVSREKKESFPLTVTSAQKNPTAFYLCASSIQGSYGYTFGSGTRLTVV.

This chain uses TRBV11-2 with TRBJ1-2, with TRBD1 identical over 8 bases. The length of the CDR3 is 19 residues. Per germline, CDR1 SGHAT and CDR2 FQNNGV. With V trimmed by 0 bases and J by 0 bases, 12 bases remained unmatched. The CDR3 is CASSLDSASDRAANYGYTF. The CDR3 DNA reads as TGTGCCAGCAGCTTAGATAGCGCATCGGACAGGGCGGCTAACTATGGCTACACCTTC.

CDR3 loop: CASSERTSGSYEQYF. The CDR3 region has the DNA TGTGCCAGCAGTGAAAGGACTAGCGGCTCCTACGAGCAGTACTTC. The chain recombines TRBV2 with TRBJ2-7; 10 bases align to TRBD2. Germline V CDR1 and CDR2: SNHLY, FYNNEI. With 2 bases clipped from V and 0 bases from J, the junction kept 1 base outside the gene matches. CDR3 length: 15 residues. Complete variable domain (other parts from reference TRBV2 and TRBJ2-7): EPEVTQTPSHQVTQMGQEVILRCVPISNHLYFYWYRQILGQKVEFLVSFYNNEISEKSEIFDDQFSVERPDGSNFTLKIRSTKLEDSAMYFCASSERTSGSYEQYFGPGTRLTVT.

As DNA, the CDR3 is TGTGCCAGCAGCATGGGGCGGACTTTGGTGGGTTCTGGCTACACCTTC. Translation gives CASSMGRTLVGSGYTF. The V and J genes are TRBV7-9 and TRBJ1-2; D possibly corresponds to TRBD1 (5 bases). Germline values: CDR1 SEHNR, CDR2 FQNEAQ (reference sequence). CDR3 length equals 16 residues. V was clipped by 5 bases and J by 7 bases, with 23 bases between them.

The rearrangement links TRBV6-4 to TRBJ1-6; perhaps TRBD1 as D (6 bases). This CDR3 spans 14 amino acids. Germline CDR1 reads MRHNA; CDR2 reads SNTAGT. Trimming cost V 4 bases and J 5 bases, with 9 bases left between them. The CDR3 here is CASSADSHNSPLHF. The CDR3 DNA sequence: TGTGCCAGCAGTGCGGACAGTCATAATTCACCCCTCCACTTT.